This T cell receptor (beta chain) was observed in a study of blood T cell repertoires in COVID-19. Study-level background: COVID-19 samples from acute and convalescent phases originated in the United States, Italy and Spain. Nucleic acid was either cDNA or gDNA, and it came from T cells, B-cell-depleted T cells, or PBMCs.

To note about this clone: Within the sample, other DNA sequences also encode this same CDR3.

Germline-derived CDR1 and CDR2 are SGHDT and YYEEEE. The CDR3 is 13 residues long. V dropped 0 bases and J dropped 9 bases, with 10 bases sitting between them. Per the study methods: Amplification from reference gene primers served as the basis for estimated nucleated cell counts. Profiling relied on immunoSEQ multiplex PCR, and the TCRdb table lists in-frame clones only, not all of them. V and J calls and clone size are those listed in that table; D and trimming were worked out from the DNA. Of some 200,000 clones in the sample, 75% to 90% were seen once. The source of this sequence is a woman aged 40 to 50 with acute or convalescent COVID-19. The chain links TRBV5-6 to TRBJ2-1; possibly TRBD2 for D (6 bases). Sequenced sample: peripheral blood. The CDR3 DNA sequence: TGTGCCAGCAGCTTGGAGGGGCGGGGTGAGCAGTTCTTC. Its protein is CASSLEGRGEQFF.